These 18 T cell receptor beta chains were sequenced from one sample in a study of blood T cell repertoires in COVID-19. Produced via immunoSEQ multiplex PCR; TCRdb's table is partial and in-frame only. The data show 200,000 to 300,000 clones, with about 82% seen just once and 5.1% held by the top ten. The specimen was peripheral blood. The receptors come from a man between 45 and 60 years old with COVID-19, enrolled during active disease.

In this sample, this clone turned up a few times. The chain is built from TRBV18 and TRBJ1-6; weak D call: TRBD1 (5 bases). Germline-derived CDR1 and CDR2 are KGHSH and LQKENI. V lost 3 bases to trimming and J lost 0 bases, with 12 bases between them. The CDR3 length is 17 residues. CDR3 loop: CASSPLGGSSYNSPLHF. The CDR3 coding sequence is TGTGCCAGCTCACCCCTGGGGGGAAGCTCCTATAATTCACCCCTCCACTTT.

The CDR3 nucleotides are TGTGCCAGCAGCGGACCTACTAGCGGGGGAAGAAACATTCAGTACTTC. This sequence encodes CASSGPTSGGRNIQYF. The gene calls are TRBV9 and TRBJ2-4, with 11 bases lining up with TRBD2. CDR3 length equals 16 residues. J lost 6 bases, V lost 3 bases, and 8 bases had no gene match. Looked up from germline, CDR1 is SGDLS and CDR2 is YYNGEE.

The chain joins TRBV28 to TRBJ1-1; unclear D gene. Germline V lookup: CDR1 MDHEN, CDR2 SYDVKM. V was pared by 2 bases and J by 5 bases, with 6 bases between. The CDR3 spans 12 residues. The CDR3 DNA reads TGTGCCAGCAGTTTAACGGTTACTGAAGCTTTCTTT. This gives the protein CASSLTVTEAFF.

J is TRBJ2-1 and V is TRBV11-3; D is ambiguous. This CDR3 region has 13 residues. CDR1 and CDR2 (germline): SGHNT, YENEEA. Trimming stripped 8 bases from V and 0 bases from J, with 8 bases between. CDR3 nucleotide sequence: TGTGCCAGCGGCCGCAGCTCCTACAATGAGCAGTTCTTC. It yields the protein CASGRSSYNEQFF.

The rearrangement links TRBV11-2 to TRBJ2-1; D is ambiguous. The CDR3 has 15 amino acids. Trimming left V 2 bases short and J 5 bases short, with 13 bases between. CDR1 is SGHAT, CDR2 FQNNGV, per germline. CDR3 DNA sequence: TGTGCCAGCAGCTTAACACGCACGCTCGACAATGAGCAGTTCTTC. Translating it yields CASSLTRTLDNEQFF.

The J gene is TRBJ2-7, the V gene TRBV24-1; 9 nucleotides line up with TRBD1. In germline, CDR1 is KGHDR, CDR2 SFDVKD. V was pared by 3 bases and J by 4 bases, with 6 bases of the junction left unmatched. The CDR3 contains 15 residues. DNA for the CDR3: TGTGCCACCAGTGATACCGGGACAGGGTGGTACGAGCAGTACTTC. Protein sequence: CATSDTGTGWYEQYF.

V usage is TRBV2 and J usage is TRBJ1-2; TRBD1 aligns across 7 bases. CDR3 length equals 14 residues. Losses at the gene ends were 5 bases for V and 8 bases for J; bases not matched to a gene: 11. CDR1 SNHLY and CDR2 FYNNEI come from the germline V gene. In DNA, the CDR3 is TGTGCCAGCAGTTTAAGACAGGGATGGGGCGGCTACACCTTC. This gives the protein CASSLRQGWGGYTF.

The chain is built from TRBV27 and TRBJ2-7, with 10 bases that match TRBD1. V lost 5 bases to trimming and J lost 5 bases; unmatched junction nucleotides: 12. The germline V gene has CDR1 MNHEY and CDR2 SMNVEV (reference sequence). CDR3 length: 16 residues. The CDR3 region is CASSPLHGQGGHEQYF. For the CDR3, the DNA is TGTGCCAGCAGTCCACTCCACGGACAGGGGGGCCACGAGCAGTACTTC.

The count of this clone is one. The chain is built from TRBV3-1 (or the pseudogene TRBV3-2) and TRBJ1-6, with 7 bases fitting TRBD1. The CDR3 runs to 14 residues. V dropped 3 bases and J dropped 8; count of bases not matched to a gene: 4. Germline values: CDR1 LGHDT, CDR2 YNNKEL (reference sequence). The CDR3 spells CASSHGGTDSPLHF. CDR3 bases: TGTGCCAGCAGCCACGGCGGGACAGATTCACCCCTCCACTTT.

The rearrangement joins TRBV11-2 to TRBJ2-7, with a possible D match to TRBD2 (6 bases). Germline V gene data show CDR1 as SGHAT and CDR2 as FQNNGV. CDR3 size: 15 residues. The V gene lost 1 base and the J gene lost 9 bases, with 19 bases spanning the gap. The CDR3 reads CASSLGGPGDTRQYF. CDR3 bases: TGTGCCAGCAGCTTAGGGGGACCGGGAGATACGAGGCAGTACTTC.

V usage is TRBV7-3 and J usage is TRBJ2-3, with TRBD2 matching 9 bases. Per germline, CDR1 SGHTA and CDR2 FQGTGA. V lost 1 base, J lost 3 bases, and 2 bases stayed unmatched. The CDR3 runs 15 residues. CDR3 sequence reads: CASSLIAGVTDTQYF. DNA for the CDR3: TGTGCCAGCAGCTTAATAGCGGGGGTGACAGATACGCAGTATTTT.

The CDR3 region has the DNA TGTGCCAGCAGTTTATTGAGGACTAGCAGCACCTACGAGCAGTACTTC. The encoded protein is CASSLLRTSSTYEQYF. The J gene is TRBJ2-7, the V gene TRBV27, with 8 bases fitting TRBD2. Germline V CDR1 and CDR2: MNHEY, SMNVEV (reference sequence). V shed 1 base, J shed 2 bases, and the junction held 7 bases outside the gene matches. This CDR3 has 16 residues.

The genes are TRBV5-1 and TRBJ2-7; tentatively, D is TRBD1 (5 bases). V was pared by 1 base and J by 0 bases, with 8 bases between. The CDR3 extends over 14 amino acids. CDR1 is SGHRS and CDR2 is YFSETQ in the germline V gene. CDR3 sequence reads: CASSLTTASYEQYF. The CDR3 nucleotides are TGCGCCAGCAGCTTGACGACAGCCTCCTACGAGCAGTACTTC.

In this sample, this clone turned up a few times. This chain connects TRBV24-1 to TRBJ2-7; a weak D match, TRBD1 (6 bases). Trimming pared 3 bases from V and 0 bases from J, leaving 8 bases between. The V gene's germline CDR1 is KGHDR and CDR2 SFDVKD. CDR3 size: 14 residues. The CDR3 spells CATSDGTLSYEQYF. The CDR3 DNA sequence: TGTGCCACCAGTGATGGGACACTCTCCTACGAGCAGTACTTC.

The chain links TRBV2 to TRBJ1-5; no clear D gene. CDR1 is SNHLY and CDR2 is FYNNEI in the germline V gene. V shed 2 bases and J shed 5 bases, with 16 bases lying between them. This CDR3 is built from 16 residues. The CDR3 nucleotides are TGTGCCAGCAGTGAACGCTCCGGGAAGGGTGATCAGCCCCAGCATTTT. Encoded protein: CASSERSGKGDQPQHF.

The chain recombines TRBV28 with TRBJ2-7; the D is unclear. Germline V gene lookup returns CDR1 MDHEN and CDR2 SYDVKM. This CDR3 has 12 amino acids. With 5 bases removed from V and 3 bases from J, the gap between germline ends came to 8 bases. CDR3 region: CASSLEVYEQYF. The CDR3 nucleotides read TGTGCCAGCAGTCTAGAGGTCTACGAGCAGTACTTC.

This chain links TRBV4-1 with TRBJ2-1, with 9 bases fitting TRBD1. The CDR3 length is 15 residues. The junction had 6 bases not matched to a gene; V was cut back by 4 bases and J by 5 bases. The germline V gene has CDR1 MGHRA and CDR2 YSYEKL. CDR3 region: CASSPGTGIHNEQFF. DNA of the CDR3: TGCGCCAGCAGCCCTGGGACAGGGATACACAATGAGCAGTTCTTC.

The chain has TRBV3-1 (or the pseudogene TRBV3-2) and TRBJ1-2; D not certain. The CDR3 runs 15 residues. V lost 5 bases, J lost 0 bases, and 13 bases lay in between. CDR1 is LGHDT, CDR2 YNNKEL, per germline (reference sequence). The CDR3: CASSRTDTSNYGYTF. CDR3 DNA: TGTGCCAGCAGCAGGACTGATACTTCTAACTATGGCTACACCTTC.